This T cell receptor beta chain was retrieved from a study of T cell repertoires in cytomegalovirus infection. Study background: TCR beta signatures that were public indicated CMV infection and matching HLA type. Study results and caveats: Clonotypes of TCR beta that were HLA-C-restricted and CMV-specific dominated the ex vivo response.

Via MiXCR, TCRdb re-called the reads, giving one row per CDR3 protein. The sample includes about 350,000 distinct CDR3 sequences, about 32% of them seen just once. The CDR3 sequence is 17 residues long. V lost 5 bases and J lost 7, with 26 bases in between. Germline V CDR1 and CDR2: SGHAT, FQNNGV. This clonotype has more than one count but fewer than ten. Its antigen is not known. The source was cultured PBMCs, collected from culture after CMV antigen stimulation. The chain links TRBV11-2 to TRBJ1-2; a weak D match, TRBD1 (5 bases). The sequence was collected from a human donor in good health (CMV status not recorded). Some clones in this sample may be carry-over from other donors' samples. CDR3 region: CASSRPGTGTSFSGYTF. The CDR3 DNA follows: TGTGCCAGCAGCCGGCCCGGGACTGGAACTTCATTCTCTGGCTACACCTTC.